This T cell receptor beta chain was found in a study of cytomegalovirus exposure and HLA in healthy donors. Overall study results and limits: A link between a missense DCLRE1C variant and TCR beta V- and J-gene trimming emerged from a later analysis.

The junction had 4 bases not matched to a gene; V was cut back by 4 bases and J by 9 bases. This CDR3 comprises 12 residues. Looked up from germline, CDR1 is MNHNY and CDR2 is SVGAGI (reference sequence). The PCR made use of 60 Vbeta and 13 Jbeta primers. Measured with immunoSEQ multiplex PCR; TCRdb has only the in-frame clones, and not every one. Recorded here are 55,000 to 80,000 clones; the top ten clones represent 2.5% to 3%. As to this clone: No antigen is known for it.

This sequence joins TRBV6-6 and TRBJ1-2; TRBD1 agrees at 8 bases. The TCR comes from a man aged 35-49 years in good health and CMV-seronegative. Source material: PBMCs. CDR3 nucleotides: TGTGCCAGCAGTTTTCAGGGGGCCAGCTACACCTTC. Amino acid sequence: CASSFQGASYTF.